This T cell receptor beta chain was sequenced for a study of cytotoxic CD8 clonotypes in ibrutinib-treated CLL. Generated by immunoSEQ multiplex PCR, the TCRdb table keeps only in-frame clones and is missing some. The sample has hundreds of thousands of clones, about 75% seen once. The germline gives CDR1 GTSNPN, CDR2 SVGIG (reference sequence). This CDR3 region has 14 residues. Trimming took 1 base from V and 11 from J, leaving 18 bases between them. With regard to this clone: Its antigen is unknown.

Regarding the study as a whole: Upon ibrutinib response clonality rose, and upon progression it fell back toward baseline. Researchers report that baseline clonality outpaced age-matched healthy donors and tracked circulating CD8+ T-cell counts. Sampling times differed between sustained-remission and progressing patients.

The rearrangement uses TRBV30 and TRBJ1-5, with D unclear. This TCR was sampled from a human donor with chronic lymphocytic leukemia. Sample: PBMCs, taken after 12 months of ibrutinib treatment. The CDR3 sequence is CAWSGGGPEMAQHF. The DNA of the CDR3 is TGTGCCTGGAGTGGGGGAGGGCCCGAAATGGCCCAGCATTTT.